This TCR beta chain was found in a study of shared clonotypes between healthy human individuals. Findings and caveats of the study: Although depth was large, rarefaction showed that sequencing of the sorted subsets was incomplete. Of the naive CD4 clonotypes, around 4.8% were shared across several donors.

CDR3 length equals 16 residues. Germline CDR1 SGHNT, CDR2 YYREEE (reference sequence). The V and J ends lost 1 base and 3 bases respectively, with 11 bases between them. For this clone: As yet, its antigen is unknown.

CD8 cells regarded as naive lacked CD45RO, were positively chosen for CCR7, and omitted terminally differentiated effector memory CD45RA+ cells. The sorted-subset replicate PCRs were given roughly 190 ng DNA, which is around 29,000 T cell genomes. The data were produced by immunoSEQ multiplex PCR, yet TCRdb's version contains in-frame clones alone and is incomplete. Of some 1,900,000 clones listed, roughly 95% are singletons. Input material: naive CD8+ T cells sorted from blood. The clonotype was recovered from a man between 18 and 35 years old in good health. V usage is TRBV5-4 and J usage is TRBJ1-6; D remains unclear. CDR3 bases: TGTGCCAGCAGCTTGAGGCCGGACGGCTATAATTCACCCCTCCACTTT. It specifies CASSLRPDGYNSPLHF.